This TCR beta chain was identified during a study of blood T cell repertoires in COVID-19. As for the study in general: The United States, Italy and Spain provided the acute and convalescent COVID-19 samples. PBMCs, B-cell-depleted T cells, or T cells were the source of the cDNA or gDNA that made up the material.

Original methodology: Reference gene primer amplification yielded estimated nucleated cell counts. Sequencing was performed with immunoSEQ multiplex PCR; in TCRdb, only in-frame clones are kept and a portion is missing. That table is the source of V, J and clone size, and D and trimming were worked out from the DNA. This sample has over 250,000 clones, with roughly 77% found just once. The material sequenced was peripheral blood. This sequence was found in a woman older than 75 with acute or convalescent COVID-19.

The CDR3, as DNA: TGTGCCAGCAGCCGGGAGGCATCCAATGAGCAGTTCTTC. This gives the protein CASSREASNEQFF. The chain has TRBV9 and TRBJ2-1, with 7 nucleotides matching TRBD2. The CDR3 sequence is 13 residues long. The germline gives CDR1 SGDLS, CDR2 YYNGEE. The ends lost 4 bases at V and 6 bases at J; junction bases unmatched: 4.